This T cell receptor beta chain was retrieved from a study of regulatory T cells in long-lasting Graves disease. The V and J ends lost 2 bases and 0 bases, in that order; junction bases with no gene match: 2. Germline CDR1 DFQATT, CDR2 SNEGSKA (reference sequence). The CDR3 has 14 amino acids. Only a few counts were recorded for this clonotype. Sequencing libraries for TCR beta were prepared with iRepertoire HTBI primers and Arm-PCR of CDR3 regions. TCRdb ran MiXCR on the multiplex PCR reads and lists one entry per CDR3 protein. Among approximately 470,000 distinct CDR3 sequences listed, more than 20% were seen once. Specified time point: persistent/refractory GD, antithyroid drugs over 5 years with positive TRAb. RNA from PBMCs was the source of the TCR library.

Source: peripheral blood mononuclear cells (PBMCs), taken when the disease was refractory, from a patient treated with antithyroid drugs. The chain uses TRBV20-1 and TRBJ2-3, with 7 bases lining up with TRBD2. The clonotype was recovered from a female donor with Graves disease. Here the CDR3 reads CSARQRESTDTQYF. The CDR3 DNA reads TGCAGTGCTAGACAGCGGGAAAGCACAGATACGCAGTATTTT.